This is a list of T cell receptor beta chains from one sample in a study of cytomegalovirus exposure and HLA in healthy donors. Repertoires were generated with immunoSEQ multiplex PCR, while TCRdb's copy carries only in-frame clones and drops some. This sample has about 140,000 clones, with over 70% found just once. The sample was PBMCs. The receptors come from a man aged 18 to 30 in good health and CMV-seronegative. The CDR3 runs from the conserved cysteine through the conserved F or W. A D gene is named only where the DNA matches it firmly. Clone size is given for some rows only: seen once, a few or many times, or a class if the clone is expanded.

DNA: TGTGCCAGCAGCCGGGGGGGGCCGGCCTACAATGAGCAGTTCTTC; CDR3: CASSRGGPAYNEQFF; size: -; V: TRBV7-8; D: TRBD2; J: TRBJ2-1
DNA: TGTGCCAGCAGCGGACATGGGACAGGGCTTTCGGGTGAAAAACTGTTTTTT; CDR3: CASSGHGTGLSGEKLFF; size: -; V: TRBV9; D: TRBD1; J: TRBJ1-4
DNA: TGTGCTAGTGGTTTGGACGGGACAAACTTTTATGGCACCATATATTTT; CDR3: CASGLDGTNFYGTIYF; size: -; V: TRBV12-5; D: -; J: TRBJ1-3
DNA: TGTGCCAGCAGTTGGGCCGTAGGGGGTGATGAGCAGTTCTTC; CDR3: CASSWAVGGDEQFF; size: -; V: TRBV27; D: -; J: TRBJ2-1
DNA: TGTGCCAGCAGCCCAATAGCGGGGGGGCCCCACGAGCAGTACTTC; CDR3: CASSPIAGGPHEQYF; size: -; V: TRBV7-3; D: TRBD2; J: TRBJ2-7
DNA: TGTGCCAGCAGCCCGCGCCGAGGAGTTTACTGGGACGAGCAGTACTTC; CDR3: CASSPRRGVYWDEQYF; size: -; V: TRBV14; D: -; J: TRBJ2-7
DNA: TGTGCCAGCAGCTCAAGGACAGGGGGGCAGACCCAGTACTTC; CDR3: CASSSRTGGQTQYF; size: -; V: TRBV6-5; D: TRBD1; J: TRBJ2-5
DNA: TGTGCCACCAGCAGAGGGGGGCAGGCCTTCCTTATCAATTCACCCCTCCACTTT; CDR3: CATSRGGQAFLINSPLHF; size: -; V: TRBV15; D: -; J: TRBJ1-6
DNA: TGTGCCAGCAGCTCGAGCATATGGACAGGGCCCCCCGTGGGGTATGGCTACACCTTC; CDR3: CASSSSIWTGPPVGYGYTF; size: -; V: TRBV7-9; D: TRBD1; J: TRBJ1-2
DNA: TGTTCCAGCAGCCCAACAGGCTTCCTTCAGTACTTC; CDR3: CSSSPTGFLQYF; size: -; V: TRBV7-9; D: -; J: TRBJ2-4
DNA: TGTGCCAGCAGCCCCCCCTGGGACAGGGGAACCGGGGAGCTGTTTTTT; CDR3: CASSPPWDRGTGELFF; size: -; V: TRBV7-2; D: TRBD1; J: TRBJ2-2
DNA: TGTGCCAGCAGAACAAGCGGACCCAGCCTCCACTTT; CDR3: CASRTSGPSLHF; size: -; V: TRBV2; D: -; J: TRBJ1-6
DNA: TGTGCCAGCAGCTTATTGAGTAAGGGGAACACAGATACGCAGTATTTT; CDR3: CASSLLSKGNTDTQYF; size: -; V: TRBV7-6; D: -; J: TRBJ2-3
DNA: TGCGCCAGCAGCACACAGGGGCATGAGCAGTTCTTC; CDR3: CASSTQGHEQFF; size: -; V: TRBV5-1; D: TRBD1; J: TRBJ2-1
DNA: TGTGCCAGCAGAAGTGACAGGTTCTCCTCTGAAGCTTTCTTT; CDR3: CASRSDRFSSEAFF; size: -; V: TRBV6-5; D: -; J: TRBJ1-1
DNA: TGTGCCAGCAGCTTATCCGCGCCTTTGGGGACAGGGGAAAACACCATATATTTT; CDR3: CASSLSAPLGTGENTIYF; size: -; V: TRBV13; D: TRBD1; J: TRBJ1-3
DNA: TGCGCCAGCAGCTTGGCCGGGGGGTACACTGAAGCTTTCTTT; CDR3: CASSLAGGYTEAFF; size: -; V: TRBV5-1; D: -; J: TRBJ1-1
DNA: TGTGCCAGCAGCATAACAGGGGGAGCCGGGGCCAACGTCCTGACTTTC; CDR3: CASSITGGAGANVLTF; size: -; V: TRBV7-2; D: TRBD1; J: TRBJ2-6
DNA: TGCGCCAGCAGCTTGGACGGGGGGACAGGACTTGAAGCTTTCTTT; CDR3: CASSLDGGTGLEAFF; size: -; V: TRBV5-1; D: TRBD1; J: TRBJ1-1
DNA: TGTGCCAGCTCTATAGCGGGGGGACCCACCGGGGAGCTGTTTTTT; CDR3: CASSIAGGPTGELFF; size: once; V: TRBV14; D: TRBD2; J: TRBJ2-2
DNA: TGTGCCAGCAGCCGGGGAGGACAGGGTCGCACCGGGGAGCTGTTTTTT; CDR3: CASSRGGQGRTGELFF; size: -; V: TRBV6-6; D: TRBD1; J: TRBJ2-2
DNA: TGTGCCAGCAGCTTAGGCCTGGGGGGGACTGGGGCCAACGTCCTGACTTTC; CDR3: CASSLGLGGTGANVLTF; size: -; V: TRBV7-9; D: TRBD2; J: TRBJ2-6
DNA: TGTGCCAGCAGCTCCATCTCTGGAAACACCATATATTTT; CDR3: CASSSISGNTIYF; size: -; V: TRBV9; D: -; J: TRBJ1-3
DNA: TGTGCCAGCAGCTTAAGCGACGCGATCAATCAGCCCCAGCATTTT; CDR3: CASSLSDAINQPQHF; size: -; V: TRBV7-8; D: -; J: TRBJ1-5
DNA: TGTGCCTGGAGTGTAGCAAACTATGGCTACACCTTC; CDR3: CAWSVANYGYTF; size: -; V: TRBV30; D: -; J: TRBJ1-2
DNA: TGTGCCAGCAGTAGAATGGGGCCTACCTACGAGCAGTACTTC; CDR3: CASSRMGPTYEQYF; size: -; V: TRBV6-5; D: -; J: TRBJ2-7
DNA: TGTGCCTCCACTGGGGCCCGCCCGGGGGGCACAGATACGCAGTATTTT; CDR3: CASTGARPGGTDTQYF; size: -; V: TRBV9; D: -; J: TRBJ2-3
DNA: TGTGCCAGCAGTTACTCCCAGTCCCGAAACACCATATATTTT; CDR3: CASSYSQSRNTIYF; size: -; V: TRBV6-5; D: -; J: TRBJ1-3